The 10 T cell receptor beta chains given below trace back to one sample, sequenced in a study of T cell changes during pregnancy in multiple sclerosis. Profiled with immunoSEQ multiplex PCR; TCRdb holds only in-frame clones, not every one. This table holds about 28,000 clones, about 88% found once. This sample comprised CD4+ T cells from peripheral blood mononuclear cells, obtained in the second trimester of pregnancy. Receptors originate from a female donor with multiple sclerosis, enrolled in a pregnancy study.

The gene calls are TRBV7-8 and TRBJ2-7; 9 nucleotides align to TRBD1. Germline V gene lookup returns CDR1 SGHVS and CDR2 FQNEAQ. Trimming took 4 bases from V and 5 from J; bases not matched to a gene: 9. The CDR3 consists of 15 residues. CDR3 DNA sequence: TGTGCCAGCAGCTCACGGACAGGGGTTTACGACGAGCAGTACTTC. Protein product: CASSSRTGVYDEQYF.

The chain carries TRBV19 and TRBJ2-7; perhaps TRBD2 as D (5 bases). Trimming pared 10 bases from V and 6 bases from J, leaving 22 bases between. This CDR3 is 14 amino acids long. CDR1 is LNHDA, CDR2 SQIVND, per germline (reference sequence). DNA of the CDR3: TGTGCCACCCGGGATCTGGCAGTGTTGGGCGAGCAGTACTTC. This codes for CATRDLAVLGEQYF. Full variable domain (missing parts from reference TRBV19 and TRBJ2-7): DGGITQSPKYLFRKEGQNVTLSCEQNLNHDAMYWYRQDPGQGLRLIYYSQIVNDFQKGDIAEGYSVSREKKESFPLTVTSAQKNPTAFYLCATRDLAVLGEQYFGPGTRLTVT.

The chain uses TRBV10-3 and TRBJ1-6; maybe TRBD1 (6 bases). V lost 6 bases, J lost 9 bases, and 15 bases lay in between. The CDR3 length is 14 residues. The germline V gene encodes CDR1 ENHRY and CDR2 SYGVKD. The CDR3 DNA reads TGTGCCATCAGGGAACAGGGTGGTGGTTCACCCCTCCACTTT. Protein product: CAIREQGGGSPLHF.

The gene calls are TRBV18 and TRBJ2-3; 10 bases agree with TRBD2. CDR1 is KGHSH, CDR2 LQKENI, per germline. This CDR3 region has 16 residues. Trimming took 4 bases from V and 2 from J; bases not matched to a gene: 6. The CDR3: CASSRPSGGLTDTQYF. The CDR3 DNA reads TGTGCCAGCTCACGTCCTAGCGGGGGCCTCACAGATACGCAGTATTTT.

This clone turned up a few times. The rearrangement links TRBV2 to TRBJ1-6; D is perhaps TRBD1 (6 bases). Trimming pared 6 bases from V and 0 bases from J, leaving 12 bases between. CDR1 SNHLY and CDR2 FYNNEI come from the germline V gene. This CDR3 is 16 amino acids long. CDR3 amino acids: CASRPGTSSYNSPLHF. CDR3 bases: TGTGCCAGCAGACCCGGGACAAGCTCCTATAATTCACCCCTCCACTTT.

The table lists this clone with a few counts. The chain links TRBV30 to TRBJ2-3; 8 bases match TRBD1. This CDR3 spans 14 amino acids. Germline V CDR1 and CDR2: GTSNPN, SVGIG (reference sequence). Trimming cost V 4 bases and J 0 bases; bases outside gene matches: 3. CDR3 protein: CAWTRGLSTDTQYF. Written as DNA, the CDR3 is TGTGCCTGGACCAGGGGGCTGAGCACAGATACGCAGTATTTT.

The rearrangement joins TRBV11-3 to TRBJ1-1; no clear D gene. From germline, CDR1 is SGHNT and CDR2 YENEEA. There are 12 residues in the CDR3. The V end was cut by 4 bases, the J end by 5 bases, with 8 bases between. CDR3 in DNA: TGTGCCAGCAGCTCCCGAGGGACTGAAGCTTTCTTT. This encodes CASSSRGTEAFF.

This chain links TRBV6-4 with TRBJ2-6; TRBD1 is a possible D gene (5 bases). Trimming stripped 2 bases from V and 0 bases from J, with 5 bases between. Germline V gene sequence: CDR1 MRHNA, CDR2 SNTAGT. This CDR3 is 15 amino acids long. The CDR3: CASSDRGSGANVLTF. In nucleotides, the CDR3 is TGTGCCAGCAGTGACAGGGGCTCTGGGGCCAACGTCCTGACTTTC.

V usage is TRBV5-1 and J usage is TRBJ2-7; TRBD1 might be the D (5 bases). Germline CDR1 and CDR2: SGHRS and YFSETQ. This CDR3 region has 15 residues. V lost 4 bases, J lost 0 bases, and 14 bases lay in between. CDR3 sequence (DNA): TGCGCCAGCAGCCCACAGGTTGGCGGCTCCTACGAGCAGTACTTC. It codes for CASSPQVGGSYEQYF.

The chain links TRBV20-1 to TRBJ2-5; possible D gene TRBD1, 5 bases. The V gene's germline CDR1 is DFQATT and CDR2 SNEGSKA (reference sequence). V was pared by 6 bases and J by 5 bases, with 10 bases between. CDR3 length: 11 amino acids. CDR3 protein: CSARAGETQYF. The CDR3 DNA reads as TGCAGTGCCAGGGCCGGGGAGACCCAGTACTTC.